The rows below give T cell receptor beta chains drawn from one sample of a study of blood T cell repertoires in COVID-19. Data came from immunoSEQ multiplex PCR; TCRdb stores just in-frame clones and leaves some out. Seen here are under 200,000 clones, around 80% observed once, and the top ten hold under 20%. Material for sequencing was PBMCs or T cells enriched from blood (not recorded which). The receptors come from a woman aged 70-85 years in a cohort exposed to, infected with or recovered from COVID-19 (not recorded which). Each CDR3 is given with its conserved first and last residue.

J gene: TRBJ1-1; V gene: TRBV10-3; CDR3 protein: CAISEYGLRNTEAFF
J gene: TRBJ1-2; V gene: TRBV25-1; CDR3 protein: CASSEYNQRYGYTF
J gene: TRBJ1-1; V gene: TRBV28; CDR3 protein: CASRPTEYTEAFF
J gene: TRBJ1-6; V gene: TRBV4-1; CDR3 protein: CASSRYATTGGDNSPLHF
J gene: TRBJ2-7; V gene: TRBV28; CDR3 protein: CASTTGLVSYEQYF
J gene: TRBJ2-5; V gene: TRBV11-3; CDR3 protein: CASSLRGGETQYF
J gene: TRBJ2-1; V gene: TRBV27; CDR3 protein: CASSLRGYGTSGRGYNEQFF
J gene: TRBJ1-5; V gene: TRBV7-6; CDR3 protein: CASSLASGLNQPQHF
J gene: TRBJ2-1; V gene: TRBV7-9; CDR3 protein: CASTLFGGLNRGDEQFF
J gene: TRBJ2-1; V gene: TRBV6-5; CDR3 protein: CASSYGQGVINEQFF
J gene: TRBJ2-1; V gene: TRBV28; CDR3 protein: CASRGPTSGRNEQFF
J gene: TRBJ2-3; V gene: TRBV7-9; CDR3 protein: CASSYWTSGTSTDTQYF
J gene: TRBJ2-3; V gene: TRBV27; CDR3 protein: CASKQGLYTDTQYF
J gene: TRBJ1-2; V gene: TRBV28; CDR3 protein: CASRTGTFVYGYTF
J gene: TRBJ2-1; V gene: TRBV2; CDR3 protein: CASCGGRREEQFF
J gene: TRBJ1-5; V gene: TRBV18; CDR3 protein: CASSLTTTGAYSNQPQHF
J gene: TRBJ2-7; V gene: TRBV11-2; CDR3 protein: CASSWTRGRGGYEQYF
J gene: TRBJ2-4; V gene: TRBV12-5; CDR3 protein: CASSGGTAKNIQYF
J gene: TRBJ1-2; V gene: TRBV9; CDR3 protein: CASSPTGALVDYGYTF
J gene: TRBJ2-5; V gene: TRBV11-2; CDR3 protein: CASSRGGVSGQETQYF
J gene: TRBJ1-1; V gene: TRBV2; CDR3 protein: CASTVFLQGTNTEAFF
J gene: TRBJ2-3; V gene: TRBV11-3; CDR3 protein: CASSLGQGLRGTDTQYF
J gene: TRBJ2-1; V gene: TRBV25-1; CDR3 protein: CASSEATTSGNNEQFF